This is a list of T cell receptor beta chains from one sample in a study of Graves' ophthalmopathy and Graves' hyperthyroidism. TCRdb analysed the multiplex PCR reads with MiXCR anew, one entry per CDR3 protein. In the table there are around 470,000 distinct CDR3 sequences, under 15% of which are singletons. The sequenced sample was blood. The receptor set was obtained from a woman aged 25 to 39 with Graves' ophthalmopathy. Both conserved end residues are trimmed from each CDR3. D genes are given only for firm matches.

cdr3_aa	d_call	j_call	v_call
ASSLSGTDTQY	NA	TRBJ2-3	TRBV27
ASSLGGSLLYEQY	TRBD2	TRBJ2-7	TRBV7-2
ASSRTTGGNSPLH	TRBD1	TRBJ1-6	TRBV3-1
ASRYRALNYGYT	NA	TRBJ1-2	TRBV28
AISATGGTEAF	NA	TRBJ1-1	TRBV10-3
ATKQGATVETQY	TRBD1	TRBJ2-5	TRBV15
ASSAWTGGTGELF	TRBD1	TRBJ2-2	TRBV6-1
ASSLGTGGEQF	TRBD1	TRBJ2-1	TRBV27
AWSVGGSFNEQY	NA	TRBJ2-7	TRBV30
SAASGRPPSSSEQY	TRBD2	TRBJ2-7	TRBV20-1
ASSYSTGWGGYT	TRBD1	TRBJ1-2	TRBV6-5
SVEDSAGTYEQY	NA	TRBJ2-7	TRBV29-1
ASSSTSRVYT	NA	TRBJ1-2	TRBV27
ASSLGQHTEAF	NA	TRBJ1-1	TRBV28
SARTSGIAEQY	TRBD2	TRBJ2-7	TRBV20-1
ASSWGTGTEAF	TRBD1	TRBJ1-1	TRBV7-3
ASSFVGYEQY	NA	TRBJ2-7	TRBV7-2
ATAPGGNTGELF	NA	TRBJ2-2	TRBV10-3
ASRVAGQLNQPQH	NA	TRBJ1-5	TRBV27
ASSIWKLGRTGELF	NA	TRBJ2-2	TRBV19
ASSEGLAGEKTYEQY	TRBD2	TRBJ2-7	TRBV7-6
ASSQGVNGNQPQH	NA	TRBJ1-5	TRBV4-1
ASSYHVRRGHTEQY	NA	TRBJ2-7	TRBV28
ASTEREGRSSYNEQF	TRBD2	TRBJ2-1	TRBV28
ASSPQGSQVGYT	TRBD1	TRBJ1-2	TRBV6-1
ATSDLQGSAGTGELF	NA	TRBJ2-2	TRBV24-1
ASSQEGAASGGTGELF	TRBD2	TRBJ2-2	TRBV4-1
ASSMGGQIGKETQY	NA	TRBJ2-5	TRBV19
ASSVDGAGQPQH	NA	TRBJ1-5	TRBV9
ASSVTGQGALHELY	TRBD1	TRBJ2-7	TRBV27
AWSQDRAGYEQY	TRBD1	TRBJ2-7	TRBV30
ASSLGGMSAF	NA	TRBJ1-1	TRBV12-3/TRBV12-4
ASTRTQNQPQH	NA	TRBJ1-5	TRBV12-3/TRBV12-4
ASKLGQGNQPQH	TRBD1	TRBJ1-5	TRBV27
ASSYQLLGGGNSPLH	NA	TRBJ1-6	TRBV6-5
SVVRGSQPQH	NA	TRBJ1-5	TRBV29-1
ASSYSSSQAPYEQY	NA	TRBJ2-7	TRBV6-5
ASSLGPVSPLH	NA	TRBJ1-6	TRBV28
ASSNPTGNQPQH	TRBD1	TRBJ1-5	TRBV19
ASTRTSSFWDRGSREAF	TRBD1	TRBJ1-1	TRBV11-2